This passage covers 15 T cell receptor beta chains from one sample sequenced in a study of post-analysis software for immune sequencing data. Overall study findings and caveats: Five or six TRBV segments, TRBV5-6, TRBV5-1 and TRBV20-1 among them, were found more frequent in patients than controls.

Libraries were made from TCR beta cDNA, and they carried unique molecular identifiers. A single record per CDR3 protein comes from TCRdb applying MiXCR to the PCR reads. The data show under 650,000 distinct CDR3 sequences, 40% to 50% seen once. Antigens of these TCRs are unknown. Sequenced: blood. These receptors were collected from a girl aged 5-17 years with multiple sclerosis.

V gene TRBV6-5 combines with J gene TRBJ2-5; TRBD1 or TRBD2 may be the D gene (5 bases each). Per germline, CDR1 MNHEY and CDR2 SVGAGI. Trimming removed 0 bases at V and 5 bases at J, with 13 bases between. There are 15 residues in the CDR3. CDR3 protein: CASSYSGGRWETQYF. CDR3 bases: TGTGCCAGCAGTTACTCTGGGGGAAGGTGGGAGACCCAGTACTTC.

The rearrangement joins TRBV20-1 to TRBJ2-7; 11 bases map to TRBD2. V was clipped by 0 bases and J by 4 bases; unmatched bases: 8. This CDR3 has 16 amino acids. CDR1 is DFQATT and CDR2 is SNEGSKA in the germline V gene (reference sequence). The CDR3, as DNA: TGCAGTGCTAGAGAGGGGCTAGCGGGAGGTGGTTACGAGCAGTACTTC. It is translated as CSAREGLAGGGYEQYF.

V and J are TRBV10-2 and TRBJ2-5; 8 bases are a match to TRBD1. CDR1 WSHSY and CDR2 SAAADI come from the germline V gene. The length of the CDR3 is 14 residues. Trimming at V came to 5 bases and at J to 5 bases, leaving 7 bases not matched to a gene. This CDR3 reads CASSQGAILETQYF. CDR3 in DNA: TGCGCCAGCAGTCAGGGGGCTATTTTGGAGACCCAGTACTTC.

This clonotype was observed a few times. A junction end diverges from the germline sequence, so it may reflect a read error. The chain joins TRBV5-1 to TRBJ2-3; D not certain. Germline V gene lookup returns CDR1 SGHRS and CDR2 YFSETQ. The CDR3 length is 12 residues. The CDR3 coding sequence is TGTGCCAGCAGTTTTCGGTCAGATACGCAGTATTTT. This sequence encodes CASSFRSDTQYF.

CDR3 DNA: TGCGCCAGCAGCCCCCACAGGGATCCTCAGCCCCAGCATTTT. It translates to CASSPHRDPQPQHF. This chain uses TRBV4-1 with TRBJ1-5; D is perhaps TRBD1 (6 bases). CDR1 and CDR2 from the germline V gene are MGHRA and YSYEKL. This CDR3 spans 14 amino acids. V was shortened by 4 bases and J by 6 bases, with 13 bases between the two germline ends.

The chain is built from TRBV4-1 and TRBJ1-6; D possibly corresponds to TRBD1 (6 bases). Germline V lookup: CDR1 MGHRA, CDR2 YSYEKL. The CDR3 covers 15 residues. V lost 7 bases and J 2 bases, leaving 12 bases between the germline ends. The CDR3 protein is CASTPGGAYNSPLHF. Written as DNA, the CDR3 is TGCGCCAGCACCCCTGGGGGCGCCTATAATTCACCCCTCCACTTT.

This chain joins TRBV6-6 and TRBJ1-5; 10 nucleotides align to TRBD1. Germline-derived CDR1 and CDR2 are MNHNY and SVGAGI (reference sequence). The CDR3 contains 15 residues. Trimming cost V 2 bases and J 6 bases; bases outside gene matches: 4. CDR3 DNA: TGTGCCAGCAGTTACAGACAGGGGGCATCTCAGCCCCAGCATTTT. Its translation: CASSYRQGASQPQHF.

In DNA form, the CDR3 reads TGTGCCAGCAGCCTAGGGCGACAGGGAATCCAAGAGACCCAGTACTTC. This gives the protein CASSLGRQGIQETQYF. The V gene is TRBV14, the J gene TRBJ2-5, with TRBD1 identical over 7 bases. CDR3 size: 16 residues. J was trimmed by 1 base and V by 4 bases; bases with no gene match: 9. CDR1 and CDR2 from the germline V gene are SGHDN and FVKESK.

This chain joins TRBV10-3 and TRBJ2-7; 10 nucleotides align to TRBD1. Germline CDR1 reads ENHRY; CDR2 reads SYGVKD. J was trimmed by 1 base and V by 10 bases; bases with no gene match: 7. There are 14 residues in the CDR3. CDR3 loop: CATLDRGTSYEQYF. Written as DNA, the CDR3 is TGTGCCACCCTGGACAGGGGGACTTCCTACGAGCAGTACTTC.

Comment on this clonotype: The germline gene is not matched at one end of the junction; a read error may be the cause. The rearrangement uses TRBV4-1 and TRBJ2-7; D may correspond to TRBD1 or TRBD2 (5 bases each). The J call is in doubt because the DNA end fits TRBJ2-5 better. Germline V gene data show CDR1 as MGHRA and CDR2 as YSYEKL. The CDR3 sequence is 16 residues long. CDR3 amino acids: CASSQVYKGSQGTQYF. The CDR3 DNA is TGCGCCAGCAGCCAAGTCTATAAGGGGAGCCAAGGGACCCAGTACTTC.

V gene TRBV20-1 combines with J gene TRBJ2-7; possible D gene TRBD1, 7 bases. Germline-derived CDR1 and CDR2 are DFQATT and SNEGSKA (reference sequence). CDR3 size: 13 residues. V was trimmed by 4 bases and J by 4 bases, leaving 14 bases between them. In DNA form, the CDR3 reads TGCAGTGCTACTGGAGGGACAGCGTACGAGCAGTACTTC. It translates to CSATGGTAYEQYF.

V gene TRBV5-4 combines with J gene TRBJ2-7; a possible D gene is TRBD2 (5 bases). This CDR3 is built from 11 residues. CDR1 is SGHNT and CDR2 is YYREEE in the germline V gene (reference sequence). The V gene lost 4 bases and the J gene lost 10 bases, with 12 bases spanning the gap. In nucleotides, the CDR3 is TGTGCCAGCAGCCGGGGATCGTATCAGTACTTC. This translates into CASSRGSYQYF.

As for this clonotype: One junction end disagrees with the germline gene, perhaps due to a read error. The chain uses TRBV7-8 and TRBJ2-1; 12 bases map to TRBD2. The CDR3 is 14 residues long. Germline-derived CDR1 and CDR2 are SGHVS and FQNEAQ. CDR3 region: CASTSGRAYNEQFF. Written as DNA, the CDR3 is TGTGCCAGCACTAGCGGGAGGGCCTACAATGAACAGTTCTTC.

The chain combines TRBV20-1 with TRBJ1-5, with 11 bases aligning to TRBD1. Unmatched junction bases numbered 4, after V lost 6 bases and J lost 0 bases. The CDR3 sequence is 15 residues long. The germline CDR1 and CDR2 sequences are DFQATT and SNEGSKA (reference sequence). As DNA, the CDR3 is TGCAGTGCCAGGACAGGGGGCTATAGCAATCAGCCCCAGCATTTT. It yields the protein CSARTGGYSNQPQHF.

This clonotype has only a few counts. The CDR3, as DNA: TGTGCCAGCAGTCAGCCCCCTTCCGCCGAGCAGTACTTC. It is translated as CASSQPPSAEQYF. The chain is built from TRBV12-3 or TRBV12-4 and TRBJ2-5; unclear D gene. The closer fit of TRBJ2-7 to the DNA end suggests the J call may be wrong. The CDR3 consists of 13 residues.